This T cell receptor beta chain was retrieved from a study of regulatory T cells in long-lasting Graves disease. TCR beta libraries were built with iRepertoire HTBI primers and Arm-PCR of CDR3 regions. MiXCR, applied by TCRdb to the multiplex PCR reads, yields one record per CDR3 protein. The sample lists 400,000 to 500,000 distinct CDR3 sequences, 15% to 20% occurring once. The CDR3 totals 16 residues. Germline V CDR1 and CDR2: SGHTA, FQGNSA. V shed 3 bases, J shed 2 bases, and the junction held 6 bases outside the gene matches. Many counts were recorded for this clonotype. Its cognate antigen is unknown. Regarding time point: newly diagnosed GD, antithyroid drugs for less than 3 months. TCR sequences were obtained from RNA taken from PBMCs. Study-wide points: Segments TRBV28, TRBJ1-2 and TRBJ2-5 showed preferential usage in persistent disease. The analysis examined peripheral blood only and excluded thyroid tissue.

A further study also used this sample, focusing on T cells in Graves' hyperthyroidism and ophthalmopathy. This second report adds: The diagnoses drew upon clinical symptoms, serum thyroxine and TRAb, thyroid ultrasound and orbital computed tomography.

The rearrangement uses TRBV7-2 and TRBJ1-5, with 8 bases aligning to TRBD1. This clonotype was obtained from a woman under 30 with Graves disease. The sample was peripheral blood mononuclear cells (PBMCs), taken at new diagnosis, from a patient treated with antithyroid drugs. The DNA for the CDR3 is TGTGCCAGCAGCTTCCGGGGGACAGGTGGCAATCAGCCCCAGCATTTT. Residues: CASSFRGTGGNQPQHF.